This TCR beta chain was recorded in a study of blood T cell repertoires in COVID-19. On the study more broadly: T cells, B-cell-depleted T cells, or PBMCs supplied cDNA or gDNA.

This table comes from immunoSEQ multiplex PCR, and its TCRdb copy is limited to in-frame clones, with some not included. The sample gives some 290,000 clones, roughly 87% of which show up once; roughly 2% is in the top ten. V dropped 5 bases and J dropped 2 bases, with 12 bases sitting between them. Germline CDR1 and CDR2: SGHVS and FQNEAQ. The CDR3 contains 14 residues. The receptor was derived from a woman between 45 and 65 years old who had recovered from COVID-19. Material for sequencing was peripheral blood. V is TRBV7-8 and J is TRBJ1-2; unclear D gene. The CDR3 region is CASSQSGANYGYTF. CDR3 sequence (DNA): TGTGCCAGCAGCCAATCGGGAGCCAACTATGGCTACACCTTC.